The 23 T cell receptor beta chains below all came from one sample that was sequenced in a study of blood T cells in healthy people across ages. A second about 7 to 12 cycle PCR used barcoded and J-beta primers. In TCRdb, the 5' RACE reads were re-called with MiXCR into one record per CDR3 protein. The data show 1.5 million to 2 million distinct CDR3 sequences, around half seen once. The sample was blood. All receptors derive from a woman aged 40-49 years in good health.

As for this clonotype: One junction end disagrees with the germline gene, perhaps due to a read error. The rearrangement joins TRBV3-1 to TRBJ2-1, with D possibly TRBD1 on 6 matching bases. The CDR3 is made up of 16 amino acids. CDR1 LGHDT and CDR2 YNNKEL come from the germline V gene (reference sequence). The CDR3 DNA reads TGTGCCAGCAGCCCTCGACAGGCCAGCTCCTACAATGGGCAGTTCTTC. This gives the protein CASSPRQASSYNGQFF.

This clonotype has more than one count but fewer than ten. The chain joins TRBV29-1 to TRBJ2-3; D is unclear. Trimming took off 4 bases at V and 2 bases at J, with 13 bases between the two ends. The CDR3 runs to 14 residues. Germline V gives CDR1 SQVTM, CDR2 ANQGSEA. The CDR3 nucleotides read TGCAGCGTTGGGCCTTCTTCTGTCACAGATACGCAGTATTTT. Protein: CSVGPSSVTDTQYF.

This clonotype was counted between two and nine times. This chain uses TRBV7-9 with TRBJ1-6; 7 bases line up with TRBD1. V was pared by 6 bases and J by 9 bases, with 14 bases of the junction left unmatched. Germline loops: CDR1 SEHNR, CDR2 FQNEAQ (reference sequence). This CDR3 contains 16 residues. For the CDR3, the DNA is TGTGCCAGCAGGGGGGAGACAGGGACCCCTAGTTCACCCCTCCACTTT. This encodes CASRGETGTPSSPLHF. The complete variable domain, with remaining parts taken from reference TRBV7-9 and TRBJ1-6, reads DTGVSQNPRHKITKRGQNVTFRCDPISEHNRLYWYRQTLGQGPEFLTYFQNEAQLEKSRLLSDRFSAERPKGSFSTLEIQRTEQGDSAMYLCASRGETGTPSSPLHFGNGTRLTVT.

This clonotype was observed a few times. The gene calls are TRBV29-1 and TRBJ2-3; weak D call: TRBD2 (6 bases). The V end lost 4 bases, the J end lost 0 bases, and 17 bases lay between the germline ends. Germline V gene sequence: CDR1 SQVTM, CDR2 ANQGSEA. This CDR3 region has 16 residues. The CDR3 is CSVARSEGTSTDTQYF. DNA for the CDR3: TGCAGCGTTGCCAGGTCAGAAGGGACTAGCACAGATACGCAGTATTTT.

This clonotype showed up just a few times. V is TRBV27 and J is TRBJ1-5; D not resolved. CDR3 size: 14 residues. The germline V gene encodes CDR1 MNHEY and CDR2 SMNVEV (reference sequence). The germline V and J ends were trimmed by 4 bases and 1 base, with 8 bases remaining between them. This CDR3 reads CASSWVGSNQPQHF. In DNA, the CDR3 is TGTGCCAGCAGTTGGGTCGGGAGCAATCAGCCCCAGCATTTT.

The V and J genes are TRBV18 and TRBJ2-7; no firm D call. Germline CDR1 KGHSH, CDR2 LQKENI. CDR3 length: 13 amino acids. Trimming took off 1 base at V and 5 bases at J, with 9 bases between the two ends. The CDR3 nucleotides are TGTGCCAGCTCACCACTAATGAACCACGAGCAGTACTTC. It specifies CASSPLMNHEQYF. Full variable domain (missing parts from reference TRBV18 and TRBJ2-7): NAGVMQNPRHLVRRRGQEARLRCSPMKGHSHVYWYRQLPEEGLKFMVYLQKENIIDESGMPKERFSAEFPKEGPSILRIQQVVRGDSAAYFCASSPLMNHEQYFGPGTRLTVT.

V usage is TRBV6-6 and J usage is TRBJ2-1; TRBD2 matches 9 bases. Matching the DNA end better, TRBJ2-7 makes the J call doubtful. Germline CDR1 and CDR2: MNHNY and SVGAGI (reference sequence). The CDR3 is 16 amino acids. The CDR3 bases are TGTGCCAGCAGTTACTTTGCGGGGGGGGGCAATAATGAGCAGTACTTC. Its translation is CASSYFAGGGNNEQYF.

This clonotype was seen a few times. J is TRBJ2-5 and V is TRBV7-2; TRBD1 or TRBD2 may be the D gene (5 bases each). The V gene lost 6 bases and the J gene lost 5 bases, with 16 bases spanning the gap. The CDR3 runs 14 residues. Germline CDR1 is SGHTA and CDR2 is FQGNSA. The CDR3 loop reads CASSGRVEAETQYF. The CDR3 DNA reads as TGTGCCAGCAGTGGCAGGGTGGAGGCGGAGACCCAGTACTTC.

The chain links TRBV20-1 to TRBJ2-3; 10 bases align to TRBD2. Germline V gene sequence: CDR1 DFQATT, CDR2 SNEGSKA (reference sequence). Unmatched junction bases numbered 9, after V lost 4 bases and J lost 2 bases. CDR3 length: 16 residues. The CDR3 coding sequence is TGCAGTGCTACTACACTACTAGCGGGGCCCACAGATACGCAGTATTTT. Translation gives CSATTLLAGPTDTQYF.

The chain has TRBV20-1 and TRBJ1-2; D uncertain. From germline, CDR1 is DFQATT and CDR2 SNEGSKA (reference sequence). The CDR3 extends over 14 amino acids. With 0 bases removed from V and 5 bases from J, the gap between germline ends came to 13 bases. The CDR3 is CSAREGSGIYGYTF. The CDR3 nucleotides read TGCAGTGCTAGAGAGGGATCGGGGATTTATGGCTACACCTTC.

The genes are TRBV15 and TRBJ2-7; 8 bases are a match to TRBD1. The germline CDR1 and CDR2 sequences are LNHNV and YYDKDF (reference sequence). This CDR3 contains 13 residues. J gave up 5 bases and V 6 bases, and 6 bases lay outside the gene matches. The CDR3: CATSRTGSNEQYF. The DNA for the CDR3 is TGTGCCACCAGTAGGACAGGGTCGAACGAGCAGTACTTC. The full variable domain, its missing parts supplied by reference TRBV15 and TRBJ2-7, is DAMVIQNPRYQVTQFGKPVTLSCSQTLNHNVMYWYQQKSSQAPKLLFHYYDKDFNNEADTPDNFQSRRPNTSFCFLDIRSPGLGDTAMYLCATSRTGSNEQYFGPGTRLTVT.

V is TRBV7-6 and J is TRBJ2-7; tentatively, D is TRBD1 or TRBD2 (5 bases each). Judging by the DNA end, TRBJ2-5 fits better; the J call may be wrong. The CDR3 covers 16 residues. CDR1 and CDR2 (germline): SGHVS, FNYEAQ. CDR3 coding DNA: TGTGCCAGCAGCTTCCGGACCGGGACGGTGGGAGAGACCCAGTACTTC. It specifies CASSFRTGTVGETQYF.

V gene TRBV15 combines with J gene TRBJ1-1; tentatively, D is TRBD1 (6 bases). The germline CDR1 and CDR2 sequences are LNHNV and YYDKDF (reference sequence). V was pared by 2 bases and J by 1 base, with 11 bases between. The CDR3 sequence is 15 residues long. This CDR3 reads CATSRLPRGNTEAFF. The CDR3 DNA sequence: TGTGCCACCAGCAGACTACCCAGGGGGAACACTGAAGCTTTCTTT.

As DNA, the CDR3 is TGTGCCAGCAGCCTGCTAGGGGGTAGGGGAAACGAAAAACTGTTTTTT. It specifies CASSLLGGRGNEKLFF. V usage is TRBV11-2 and J usage is TRBJ1-4; possible D gene TRBD1, 6 bases. The CDR3 has 16 amino acids. Germline V gene data show CDR1 as SGHAT and CDR2 as FQNNGV. Trimming stripped 5 bases from V and 8 bases from J, with 21 bases between.

The chain carries TRBV29-1 and TRBJ1-1; D call uncertain. Germline CDR1 is SQVTM and CDR2 is ANQGSEA. V was clipped by 4 bases and J by 4 bases, with 10 bases between them. The CDR3 consists of 12 residues. The CDR3 coding sequence is TGCAGCGTTGGGGGAGGAATCACTGAAGCTTTCTTT. Translated: CSVGGGITEAFF.

The V and J genes are TRBV20-1 and TRBJ2-3; D unresolved. Trimming removed 2 bases from V and 2 bases from J, with 11 bases in between. The V gene's germline CDR1 is DFQATT and CDR2 SNEGSKA (reference sequence). The CDR3 spans 14 residues. CDR3 nucleotide sequence: TGCAGTGCTAGATCCTGGGATCTCACAGATACGCAGTATTTT. Encoded protein: CSARSWDLTDTQYF.

The chain links TRBV7-2 to TRBJ2-5; 10 bases agree with TRBD2. The CDR3 is 13 amino acids. Germline V gene lookup returns CDR1 SGHTA and CDR2 FQGNSA. After removal of 4 bases from V and 7 bases from J, the junction contained 3 bases not matched to a gene. The DNA of the CDR3 is TGTGCCAGCAGCTACGGACTAGCGGTGACCCAGTACTTC. It encodes CASSYGLAVTQYF.

This chain joins TRBV7-9 and TRBJ1-2; D ambiguous. V shed 5 bases and J shed 8 bases, with 9 bases lying between them. CDR1 SEHNR and CDR2 FQNEAQ come from the germline V gene (reference sequence). This CDR3 is 11 amino acids long. The CDR3: CASSRMEGYTF. DNA of the CDR3: TGTGCCAGCAGCCGAATGGAGGGCTACACCTTC. Filled out from reference TRBV7-9 and TRBJ1-2, the complete variable domain reads DTGVSQNPRHKITKRGQNVTFRCDPISEHNRLYWYRQTLGQGPEFLTYFQNEAQLEKSRLLSDRFSAERPKGSFSTLEIQRTEQGDSAMYLCASSRMEGYTFGSGTRLTVV.

The gene calls are TRBV2 and TRBJ2-5, with no clear D. Germline CDR1 is SNHLY and CDR2 is FYNNEI. The ends were cut back, 4 bases at V and 2 bases at J, with 11 bases in the middle. The CDR3 has 14 residues. This CDR3 is CASSVEVIQETQYF. The CDR3 nucleotides read TGTGCCAGCAGTGTTGAGGTGATTCAAGAGACCCAGTACTTC.

This clonotype was counted between two and nine times. The chain uses TRBV4-3 and TRBJ1-4; no definite D call. With 1 base removed from V and 8 bases from J, the gap between germline ends came to 14 bases. Looked up from germline, CDR1 is LGHNA and CDR2 is YSLEER. CDR3 length: 15 residues. CDR3 in amino acids: CASSQGRGTGEKLFF. As DNA, the CDR3 is TGCGCCAGCAGCCAAGGTCGGGGTACCGGGGAAAAACTGTTTTTT.

This clonotype was recorded only once. The chain recombines TRBV25-1 with TRBJ2-5; 8 bases are shared with TRBD2. Germline CDR1 is MGHDK and CDR2 is SYGVNS. The V and J ends lost 4 bases and 9 bases, in that order; junction bases with no gene match: 13. The CDR3 runs 15 residues. The CDR3 here is CASSAPGRRGEAQYF. CDR3 sequence (DNA): TGTGCCAGCAGTGCGCCGGGACGGCGGGGGGAGGCCCAGTACTTC. The whole variable domain, remainder taken from reference TRBV25-1 and TRBJ2-5, is EADIYQTPRYLVIGTGKKITLECSQTMGHDKMYWYQQDPGMELHLIHYSYGVNSTEKGDLSSESTVSRIRTEHFPLTLESARPSHTSQYLCASSAPGRRGEAQYFGPGTRLLVL.

In the case of this clonotype: At one end, the junction sequence differs from germline, possibly due to a read error. This sequence joins TRBV7-2 and TRBJ2-4, with 9 bases that match TRBD1. Per the germline V gene, CDR1 is SGHTA and CDR2 is FQGNSA. The CDR3 loop spans 15 amino acids. The CDR3 loop is CACSQGGQGLNIQYF. The CDR3 nucleotides read TGTGCCTGCAGTCAGGGGGGACAGGGTTTAAACATTCAGTACTTC.

V gene TRBV20-1 combines with J gene TRBJ1-5; weak D call: TRBD1 (5 bases). The V end lost 0 bases, the J end lost 4 bases, and 16 bases lay between the germline ends. Germline V gene sequence: CDR1 DFQATT, CDR2 SNEGSKA (reference sequence). CDR3 size: 16 residues. The CDR3 sequence is CSARDPQGALNQPQHF. The CDR3 nucleotides are TGCAGTGCTAGAGATCCCCAGGGCGCTTTAAATCAGCCCCAGCATTTT.